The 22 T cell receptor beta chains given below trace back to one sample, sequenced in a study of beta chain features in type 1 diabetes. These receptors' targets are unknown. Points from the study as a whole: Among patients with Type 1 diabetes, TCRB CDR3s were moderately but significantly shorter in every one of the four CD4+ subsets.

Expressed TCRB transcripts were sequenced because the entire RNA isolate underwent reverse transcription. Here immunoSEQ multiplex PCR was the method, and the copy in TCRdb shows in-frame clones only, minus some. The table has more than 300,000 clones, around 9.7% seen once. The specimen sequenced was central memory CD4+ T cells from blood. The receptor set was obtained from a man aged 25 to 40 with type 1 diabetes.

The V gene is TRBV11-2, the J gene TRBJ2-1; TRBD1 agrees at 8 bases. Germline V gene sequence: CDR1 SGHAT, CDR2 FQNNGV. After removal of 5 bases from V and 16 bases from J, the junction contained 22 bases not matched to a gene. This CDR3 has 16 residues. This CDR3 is CASSPDALGGAGGAFF. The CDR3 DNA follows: TGTGCCAGCAGCCCAGATGCCCTGGGCGGGGCAGGGGGCGCTTTCTTC.

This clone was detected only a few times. The CDR3 spells CASSEAPYNEQFF. The CDR3 DNA reads TGTGCCAGCAGTGAAGCCCCTTACAATGAGCAGTTCTTC. V is TRBV2 and J is TRBJ2-1; D call uncertain. V shed 0 bases and J shed 4 bases, with 4 bases lying between them. The CDR3 spans 13 residues. Germline V gene data show CDR1 as SNHLY and CDR2 as FYNNEI.

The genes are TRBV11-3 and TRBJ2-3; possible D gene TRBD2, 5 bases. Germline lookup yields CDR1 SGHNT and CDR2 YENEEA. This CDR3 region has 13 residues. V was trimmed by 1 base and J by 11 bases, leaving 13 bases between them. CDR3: CASSLGGLAKQYF. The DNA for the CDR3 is TGTGCCAGCAGCTTAGGAGGATTAGCGAAGCAGTATTTT.

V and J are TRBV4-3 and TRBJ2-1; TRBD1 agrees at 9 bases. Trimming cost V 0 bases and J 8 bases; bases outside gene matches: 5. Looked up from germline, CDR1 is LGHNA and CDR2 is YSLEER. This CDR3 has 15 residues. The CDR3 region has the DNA TGCGCCAGCAGCCAAGATACAGGGGGCTATGATGAGCAGTTCTTC. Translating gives CASSQDTGGYDEQFF.

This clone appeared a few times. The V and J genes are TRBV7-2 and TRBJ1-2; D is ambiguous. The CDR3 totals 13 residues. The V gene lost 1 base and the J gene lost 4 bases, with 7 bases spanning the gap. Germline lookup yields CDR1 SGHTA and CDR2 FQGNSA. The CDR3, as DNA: TGTGCCAGCAGCTTAGAAGGCCTCTATGGCTACACCTTC. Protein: CASSLEGLYGYTF.

For the CDR3, the DNA is TGCGCCAGCAGCTTGGCCGGGGACGCCTTGAACACTGAAGCTTTCTTT. Translating it yields CASSLAGDALNTEAFF. The J gene is TRBJ1-1, the V gene TRBV5-1, with a possible D match to TRBD1 (5 bases). In germline, CDR1 is SGHRS, CDR2 YFSETQ. The CDR3 has 16 residues. The V end lost 0 bases, the J end lost 0 bases, and 12 bases lay between the germline ends.

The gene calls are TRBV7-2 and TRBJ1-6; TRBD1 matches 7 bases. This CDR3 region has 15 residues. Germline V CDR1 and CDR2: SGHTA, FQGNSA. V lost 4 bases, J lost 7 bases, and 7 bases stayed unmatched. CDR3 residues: CASSYDDRDNSPLHF. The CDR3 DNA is TGTGCCAGCAGCTATGACGACAGGGACAATTCACCCCTCCACTTT.

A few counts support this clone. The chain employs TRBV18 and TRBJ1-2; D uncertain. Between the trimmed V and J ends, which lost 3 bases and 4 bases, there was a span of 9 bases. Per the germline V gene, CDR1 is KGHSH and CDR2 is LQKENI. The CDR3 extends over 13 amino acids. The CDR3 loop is CASSPRPGYGYTF. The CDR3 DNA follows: TGTGCCAGCTCACCCCGACCCGGCTATGGCTACACCTTC.

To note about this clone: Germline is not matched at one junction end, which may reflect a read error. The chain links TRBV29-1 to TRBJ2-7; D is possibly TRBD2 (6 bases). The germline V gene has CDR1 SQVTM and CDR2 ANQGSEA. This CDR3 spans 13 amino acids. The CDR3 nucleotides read TGCAGCGTTGTTAGCGGACTAACCTACAAGCAGTACTTC. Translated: CSVVSGLTYKQYF.

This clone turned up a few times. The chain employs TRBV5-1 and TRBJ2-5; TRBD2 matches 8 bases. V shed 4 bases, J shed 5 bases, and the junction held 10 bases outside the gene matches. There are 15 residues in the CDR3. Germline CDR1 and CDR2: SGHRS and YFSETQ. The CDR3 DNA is TGCGCCAGCAGCAGAAACAGCGGGGGATGGGAGACCCAGTACTTC. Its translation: CASSRNSGGWETQYF.

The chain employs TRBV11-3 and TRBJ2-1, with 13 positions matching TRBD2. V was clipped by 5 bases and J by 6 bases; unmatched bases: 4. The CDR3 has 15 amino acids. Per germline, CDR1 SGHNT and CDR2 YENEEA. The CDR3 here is CASSLGLAGSNEQFF. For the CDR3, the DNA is TGTGCCAGCAGCCTGGGACTAGCGGGGAGCAATGAGCAGTTCTTC.

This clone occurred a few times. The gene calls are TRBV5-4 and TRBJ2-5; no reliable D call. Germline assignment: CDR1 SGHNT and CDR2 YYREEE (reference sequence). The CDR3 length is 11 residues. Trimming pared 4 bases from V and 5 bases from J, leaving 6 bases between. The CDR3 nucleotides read TGTGCCAGCAGCCCGGAGGAGACCCAGTACTTC. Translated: CASSPEETQYF.

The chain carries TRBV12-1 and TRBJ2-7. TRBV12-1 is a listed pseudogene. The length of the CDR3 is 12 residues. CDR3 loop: CASSLTIYEQYF. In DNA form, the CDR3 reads TGTGCCAGCAGCCTCACGATCTACGAGCAGTACTTC.

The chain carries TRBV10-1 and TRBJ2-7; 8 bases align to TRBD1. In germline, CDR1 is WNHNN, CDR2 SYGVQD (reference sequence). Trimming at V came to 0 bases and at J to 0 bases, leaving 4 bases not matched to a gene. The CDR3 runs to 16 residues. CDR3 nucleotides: TGCGCCAGCAGTGAGTCGATGGACAGGGACTCCTACGAGCAGTACTTC. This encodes CASSESMDRDSYEQYF.

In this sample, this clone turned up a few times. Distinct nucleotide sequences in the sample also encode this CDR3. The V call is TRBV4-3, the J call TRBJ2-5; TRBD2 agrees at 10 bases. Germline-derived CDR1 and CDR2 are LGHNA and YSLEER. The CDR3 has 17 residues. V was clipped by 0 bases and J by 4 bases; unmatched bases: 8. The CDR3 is CASSQDPSGGAGETQYF. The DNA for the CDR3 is TGCGCCAGCAGCCAAGATCCCAGCGGGGGGGCCGGAGAGACCCAGTACTTC.

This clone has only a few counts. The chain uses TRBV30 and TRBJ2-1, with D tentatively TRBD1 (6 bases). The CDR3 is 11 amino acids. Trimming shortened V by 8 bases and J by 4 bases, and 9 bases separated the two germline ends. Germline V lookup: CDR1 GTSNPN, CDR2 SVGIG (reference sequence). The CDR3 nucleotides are TGTGCCAGTACAGGGTACAATGAGCAGTTCTTC. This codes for CASTGYNEQFF.

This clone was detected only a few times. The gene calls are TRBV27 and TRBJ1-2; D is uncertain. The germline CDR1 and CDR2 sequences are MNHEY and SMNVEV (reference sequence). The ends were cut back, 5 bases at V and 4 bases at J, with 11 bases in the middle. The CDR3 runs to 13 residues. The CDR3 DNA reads TGTGCCAGCAGTACCAGTAATGGCTATGGCTACACCTTC. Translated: CASSTSNGYGYTF.

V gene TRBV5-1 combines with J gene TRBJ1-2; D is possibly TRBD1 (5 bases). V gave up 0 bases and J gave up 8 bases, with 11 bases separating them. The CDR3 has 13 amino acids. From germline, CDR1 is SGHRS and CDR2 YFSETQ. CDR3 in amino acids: CASSLVQGQGYTF. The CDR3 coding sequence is TGCGCCAGCAGCTTGGTGCAGGGTCAGGGCTACACCTTC.

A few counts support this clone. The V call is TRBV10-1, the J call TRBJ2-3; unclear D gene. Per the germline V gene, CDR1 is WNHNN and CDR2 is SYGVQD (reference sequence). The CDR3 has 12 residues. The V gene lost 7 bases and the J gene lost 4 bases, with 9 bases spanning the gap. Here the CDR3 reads CASTLTPDTQYF. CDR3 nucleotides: TGCGCCAGCACCTTGACGCCAGATACGCAGTATTTT.

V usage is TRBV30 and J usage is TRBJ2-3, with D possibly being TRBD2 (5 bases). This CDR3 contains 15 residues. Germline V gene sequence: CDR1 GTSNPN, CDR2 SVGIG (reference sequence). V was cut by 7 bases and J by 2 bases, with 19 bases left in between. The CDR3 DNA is TGTGCCTATACTAGGGCTTTGGGGAACACAGATACGCAGTATTTT. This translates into CAYTRALGNTDTQYF.

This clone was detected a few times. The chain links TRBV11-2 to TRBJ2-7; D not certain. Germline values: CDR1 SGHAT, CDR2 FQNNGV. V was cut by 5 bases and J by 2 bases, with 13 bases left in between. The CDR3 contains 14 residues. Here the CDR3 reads CASSPAGIPYEQYF. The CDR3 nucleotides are TGTGCCAGCAGCCCTGCAGGCATCCCCTACGAGCAGTACTTC. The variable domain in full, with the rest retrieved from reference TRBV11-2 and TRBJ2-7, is EAGVAQSPRYKIIEKRQSVAFWCNPISGHATLYWYQQILGQGPKLLIQFQNNGVVDDSQLPKDRFSAERLKGVDSTLKIQPAKLEDSAVYLCASSPAGIPYEQYFGPGTRLTVT.

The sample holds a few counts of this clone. CDR3 nucleotides: TGCAGTGCTAGGTTATTGGAGACCCAGTACTTC. Its protein product is CSARLLETQYF. The chain recombines TRBV20-1 with TRBJ2-5, with D unclear. The V gene lost 3 bases and the J gene lost 5 bases, with 7 bases spanning the gap. CDR3 length: 11 amino acids. Germline CDR1 is DFQATT and CDR2 is SNEGSKA (reference sequence).